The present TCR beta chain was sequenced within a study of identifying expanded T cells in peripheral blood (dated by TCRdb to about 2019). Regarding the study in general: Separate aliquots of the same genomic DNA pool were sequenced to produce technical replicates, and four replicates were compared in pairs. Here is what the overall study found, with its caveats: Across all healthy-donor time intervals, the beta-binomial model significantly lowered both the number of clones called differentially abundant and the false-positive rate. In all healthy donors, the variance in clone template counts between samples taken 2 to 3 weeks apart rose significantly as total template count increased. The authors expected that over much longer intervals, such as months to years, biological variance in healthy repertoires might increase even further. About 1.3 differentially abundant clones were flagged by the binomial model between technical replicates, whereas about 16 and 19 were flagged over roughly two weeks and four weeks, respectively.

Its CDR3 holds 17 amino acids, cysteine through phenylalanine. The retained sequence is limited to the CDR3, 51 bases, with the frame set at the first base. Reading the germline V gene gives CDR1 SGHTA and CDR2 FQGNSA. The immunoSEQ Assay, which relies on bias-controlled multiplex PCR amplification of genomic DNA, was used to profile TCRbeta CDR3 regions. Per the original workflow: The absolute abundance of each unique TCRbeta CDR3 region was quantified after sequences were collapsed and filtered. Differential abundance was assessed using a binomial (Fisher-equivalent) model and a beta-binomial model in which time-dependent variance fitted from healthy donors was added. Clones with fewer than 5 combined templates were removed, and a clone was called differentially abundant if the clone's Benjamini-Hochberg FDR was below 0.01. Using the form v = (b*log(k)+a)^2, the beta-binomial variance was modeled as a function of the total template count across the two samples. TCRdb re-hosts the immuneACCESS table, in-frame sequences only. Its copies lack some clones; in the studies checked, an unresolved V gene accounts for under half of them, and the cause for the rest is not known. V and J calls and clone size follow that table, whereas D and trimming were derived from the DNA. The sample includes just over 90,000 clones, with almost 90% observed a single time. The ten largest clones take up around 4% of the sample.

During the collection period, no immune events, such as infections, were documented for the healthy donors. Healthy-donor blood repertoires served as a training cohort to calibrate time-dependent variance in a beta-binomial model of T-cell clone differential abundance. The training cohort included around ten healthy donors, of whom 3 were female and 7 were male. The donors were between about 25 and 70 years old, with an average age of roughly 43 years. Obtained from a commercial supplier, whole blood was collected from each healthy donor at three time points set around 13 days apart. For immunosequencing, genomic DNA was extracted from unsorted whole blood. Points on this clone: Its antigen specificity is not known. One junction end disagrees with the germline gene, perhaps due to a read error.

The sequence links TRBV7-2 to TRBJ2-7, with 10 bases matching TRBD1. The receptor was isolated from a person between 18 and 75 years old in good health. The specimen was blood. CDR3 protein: CASSLVGSDRGSSEQYF. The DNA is TGTGCCAGCAGCTTAGTAGGGTCGGACAGGGGGTCCTCCGAGCAGTACTTC.